Below, 26 T cell receptor beta chains from the same sample are listed, as sequenced in a study of T cells in Graves' hyperthyroidism and ophthalmopathy. There were TCR beta CDR3 regions amplified from RNA transcripts. When the TCR CDR3 underwent first-round RT-PCR, the HTBI primer set was used. Each CDR3 protein gets one entry after TCRdb re-called the multiplex PCR reads with MiXCR. Among under 400,000 distinct CDR3 sequences, over 12% were seen once, and the ten largest hold approximately 19%. The sample taken for sequencing was blood. The receptors originated from a woman in her sixties with Graves' ophthalmopathy.

This clonotype was detected ten times or more. The J gene is TRBJ2-1, the V gene TRBV7-8; D perhaps matches TRBD1 (7 bases). The V gene lost 5 bases and the J gene lost 1 base, with 15 bases spanning the gap. The CDR3 has 16 amino acids. Germline V CDR1 and CDR2: SGHVS, FQNEAQ. The CDR3 bases are TGTGCCAGCAGCACATACAGGGGAGGATCCTACAATGAGCAGTTCTTC. Protein product: CASSTYRGGSYNEQFF.

This clonotype was found many times. This chain connects TRBV20-1 to TRBJ2-3; D remains unclear. CDR1 and CDR2 from the germline V gene are DFQATT and SNEGSKA (reference sequence). The CDR3 covers 12 residues. Trimming pared 1 base from V and 2 bases from J, leaving 4 bases between. CDR3 sequence reads: CSARGPTDTQYF. CDR3 nucleotides: TGCAGTGCTAGAGGCCCCACAGATACGCAGTATTTT.

Of note for this clonotype: Possible read error: a much larger clone is one base away. J is TRBJ2-2 and V is TRBV11-2; perhaps TRBD2 as D (5 bases). Trimming left V 7 bases short and J 7 bases short, with 13 bases between. Germline CDR1 is SGHAT and CDR2 is FQNNGV. CDR3 size: 13 residues. As DNA, the CDR3 is TGTGCCAGCACACTCCGGGGAAACGGGGAGCTGTTTTTT. Translation: CASTLRGNGELFF. Variable domain in full (rest from reference TRBV11-2 and TRBJ2-2): EAGVAQSPRYKIIEKRQSVAFWCNPISGHATLYWYQQILGQGPKLLIQFQNNGVVDDSQLPKDRFSAERLKGVDSTLKIQPAKLEDSAVYLCASTLRGNGELFFGEGSRLTVL.

This clonotype was counted a few times. V gene TRBV29-1 combines with J gene TRBJ2-5; the match to TRBD1 covers 9 bases. The germline V gene has CDR1 SQVTM and CDR2 ANQGSEA. V lost 3 bases and J lost 7; bases outside the gene matches: 6. The CDR3 is 13 residues long. The CDR3 nucleotides read TGCAGCGTTGAGGGACAGGGAGGCGCGACCCAGTACTTC. Protein: CSVEGQGGATQYF.

This clonotype was counted many times. The rearrangement joins TRBV20-1 to TRBJ2-2, with D perhaps matching TRBD2 (6 bases). CDR1 and CDR2 (germline): DFQATT, SNEGSKA (reference sequence). This CDR3 contains 16 residues. The V gene lost 0 bases and the J gene lost 3 bases, with 14 bases spanning the gap. CDR3 region: CSARDGGSGDTGELFF. The DNA of the CDR3 is TGCAGTGCTAGAGATGGAGGGAGCGGCGACACCGGGGAGCTGTTTTTT.

This clonotype was picked up many times. The rearrangement joins TRBV30 to TRBJ2-1; 7 positions match TRBD2. CDR1 is GTSNPN, CDR2 SVGIG, per germline (reference sequence). The CDR3 length is 16 residues. The V gene end was trimmed by 1 base and the J gene end by 8 bases; junction bases not matched to a gene: 14. In nucleotides, the CDR3 is TGTGCCTGGAGTGATATCGGCGGGAGAGGGTCTCATGAGCAGTTCTTC. This translates into CAWSDIGGRGSHEQFF.

In this sample, this clonotype turned up many times. The chain couples TRBV28 to TRBJ2-1; no clear D gene. Looked up from germline, CDR1 is MDHEN and CDR2 is SYDVKM. The V end was cut by 2 bases, the J end by 7 bases, with 18 bases between. The CDR3 is 16 amino acids. The CDR3 nucleotides are TGTGCCAGCAGTTTACCGGGCTTGGGCTACGGAAATGAGCAGTTCTTC. Its protein product is CASSLPGLGYGNEQFF.

V gene TRBV7-2 combines with J gene TRBJ2-5; 13 bases match TRBD2. Unmatched junction bases numbered 2, after V lost 5 bases and J lost 5 bases. From germline, CDR1 is SGHTA and CDR2 FQGNSA. The CDR3 length is 14 residues. The CDR3 sequence is CASSRLAGGETQYF. In DNA, the CDR3 is TGTGCCAGCAGCCGACTAGCGGGAGGCGAGACCCAGTACTTC. The full variable domain, completed using reference TRBV7-2 and TRBJ2-5, is GAGVSQSPSNKVTEKGKDVELRCDPISGHTALYWYRQSLGQGLEFLIYFQGNSAPDKSGLPSDRFSAERTGGSVSTLTIQRTQQEDSAVYLCASSRLAGGETQYFGPGTRLLVL.

This sequence joins TRBV9 and TRBJ2-1; D is perhaps TRBD2 (5 bases). The germline V and J ends were trimmed by 2 bases and 5 bases, with 14 bases remaining between them. The CDR3 loop spans 15 amino acids. Germline V CDR1 and CDR2: SGDLS, YYNGEE. In DNA, the CDR3 is TGTGCCAGCAGCGTGTCGCGGGCCTCTAACAATGAGCAGTTCTTC. Translation: CASSVSRASNNEQFF.

Ten or more counts support this clonotype. The chain has TRBV11-1 and TRBJ2-3, with 10 bases lining up with TRBD1. Per the germline V gene, CDR1 is SGHAT and CDR2 is FQDESV (reference sequence). The CDR3 loop spans 15 amino acids. Losses at the gene ends were 5 bases for V and 1 base for J; bases not matched to a gene: 3. DNA for the CDR3: TGTGCCAGCAGCGCAGGGACAGGGGGCACAGATACGCAGTATTTT. Translated: CASSAGTGGTDTQYF. The full variable domain, completed using reference TRBV11-1 and TRBJ2-3, is EAEVAQSPRYKITEKSQAVAFWCDPISGHATLYWYRQILGQGPELLVQFQDESVVDDSQLPKDRFSAERLKGVDSTLKIQPAELGDSAMYLCASSAGTGGTDTQYFGPGTRLTVL.

The V and J genes are TRBV6-2 or TRBV6-3 and TRBJ2-5; 10 bases fit TRBD1. CDR1 MNHEY and CDR2 SVGEGT come from the germline V gene. The CDR3 has 16 amino acids. Unmatched junction bases numbered 10, after V lost 4 bases and J lost 5 bases. Written as DNA, the CDR3 is TGTGCCAGCAGTTTCCGACCGGGACAGGGGTTGGAGACCCAGTACTTC. Amino acids: CASSFRPGQGLETQYF.

This clonotype has at least ten counts. The rearrangement links TRBV7-2 to TRBJ2-5, with 7 bases identical to TRBD2. Losses at the gene ends were 1 base for V and 5 bases for J; bases not matched to a gene: 4. The CDR3 totals 14 residues. Germline values: CDR1 SGHTA, CDR2 FQGNSA. CDR3 nucleotides: TGTGCCAGCAGCTTAGGTCTGGGGGGGGAGACCCAGTACTTC. It translates to CASSLGLGGETQYF. Complete variable domain (other parts from reference TRBV7-2 and TRBJ2-5): GAGVSQSPSNKVTEKGKDVELRCDPISGHTALYWYRQSLGQGLEFLIYFQGNSAPDKSGLPSDRFSAERTGGSVSTLTIQRTQQEDSAVYLCASSLGLGGETQYFGPGTRLLVL.

This clonotype was detected many times. This chain connects TRBV11-2 to TRBJ2-7, with D possibly being TRBD1 or TRBD2 (5 bases each). The CDR3 contains 13 residues. Germline CDR1 reads SGHAT; CDR2 reads FQNNGV. V shed 1 base and J shed 4 bases, with 8 bases lying between them. CDR3 sequence (DNA): TGTGCCAGCAGCTTAGGCGAGGGGTACGAGCAGTACTTC. Translating gives CASSLGEGYEQYF.

V is TRBV25-1 and J is TRBJ1-5; TRBD1 agrees at 9 bases. This CDR3 comprises 13 residues. Trimming at V came to 4 bases and at J to 5 bases, leaving 0 bases not matched to a gene. CDR1 and CDR2 from the germline V gene are MGHDK and SYGVNS. In DNA form, the CDR3 reads TGTGCCAGCAGTGGGACAGGGGATCAGCCCCAGCATTTT. The encoded protein is CASSGTGDQPQHF.

This clonotype was counted at least ten times. This rearrangement joins TRBV28 to TRBJ1-1; D is undetermined. V gave up 8 bases and J gave up 10 bases, with 17 bases separating them. The CDR3 covers 12 residues. Per the germline V gene, CDR1 is MDHEN and CDR2 is SYDVKM. CDR3 bases: TGTGCCAGCCGGACCTTCGACCGTTTAGCTTTCTTT. Its protein is CASRTFDRLAFF.

V usage is TRBV24-1 and J usage is TRBJ2-6; D gene unclear. The CDR3 is 16 amino acids. V lost 4 bases and J 0 bases, leaving 9 bases between the germline ends. Germline lookup yields CDR1 KGHDR and CDR2 SFDVKD. The CDR3 sequence: CATSDLMRSGANVLTF. The CDR3 bases are TGTGCCACCAGTGACTTGATGCGCTCTGGGGCCAACGTCCTGACTTTC.

DNA for the CDR3: TGCGCCAGCAGCTTAAGACTAGCTACCAGCAATGAGCAGTTCTTC. Translating gives CASSLRLATSNEQFF. This chain connects TRBV5-1 to TRBJ2-1; TRBD2 matches at 7 bases. CDR3 length equals 15 residues. After removal of 2 bases from V and 6 bases from J, the junction contained 8 bases not matched to a gene. The V gene's germline CDR1 is SGHRS and CDR2 YFSETQ.

This clonotype has more than one count but fewer than ten. V and J are TRBV27 and TRBJ2-7, with D possibly being TRBD2 (7 bases). Germline V gene lookup returns CDR1 MNHEY and CDR2 SMNVEV (reference sequence). The CDR3 has 14 amino acids. Trimming took 6 bases from V and 3 from J, leaving 15 bases between them. CDR3 protein: CASRSRGGYYEQYF. Here the CDR3 DNA reads TGTGCCAGCAGGTCGAGGGGGGGGTACTACGAGCAGTACTTC.

At least ten counts were recorded for this clonotype. One junction end disagrees with the germline gene, perhaps due to a read error. The V and J genes are TRBV7-7 and TRBJ2-5, with D uncertain. CDR3 length equals 16 residues. Germline V gives CDR1 SSHAT, CDR2 FNYEAQ (reference sequence). The CDR3 spells CASSPNPLGQLETQYF. For the CDR3, the DNA is TGTGCTAGCAGCCCCAACCCTCTCGGGCAGTTAGAGACCCAGTACTTC.

This clonotype came up many times. The chain employs TRBV18 and TRBJ2-4, with a tentative D call TRBD1 (5 bases). Germline CDR1 and CDR2: KGHSH and LQKENI. The CDR3 runs 13 residues. V lost 4 bases, J lost 8 bases, and 12 bases lay in between. CDR3 sequence: CASSQSKGDIQYF. Here the CDR3 DNA reads TGTGCCAGCTCACAGTCGAAAGGGGACATTCAGTACTTC. The full variable domain, with the rest looked up from reference TRBV18 and TRBJ2-4, is NAGVMQNPRHLVRRRGQEARLRCSPMKGHSHVYWYRQLPEEGLKFMVYLQKENIIDESGMPKERFSAEFPKEGPSILRIQQVVRGDSAAYFCASSQSKGDIQYFGAGTRLSVL.

The genes are TRBV7-6 and TRBJ2-3; 12 bases fit TRBD2. The germline V gene has CDR1 SGHVS and CDR2 FNYEAQ. With 5 bases clipped from V and 3 bases from J, the junction kept 3 bases outside the gene matches. The CDR3 sequence is 15 residues long. CDR3 loop: CASSRTSGATDTQYF. CDR3 coding DNA: TGTGCCAGCAGCCGGACTAGCGGGGCAACAGATACGCAGTATTTT. Drawing the rest from reference TRBV7-6 and TRBJ2-3, the complete variable domain is GAGVSQSPRYKVTKRGQDVALRCDPISGHVSLYWYRQALGQGPEFLTYFNYEAQQDKSGLPNDRFSAERPEGSISTLTIQRTEQRDSAMYRCASSRTSGATDTQYFGPGTRLTVL.

This clonotype has a count of ten or more. This chain connects TRBV28 to TRBJ2-7; 7 bases align to TRBD2. The CDR3 sequence is 14 residues long. Trimming took 4 bases from V and 2 from J; bases not matched to a gene: 5. CDR1 MDHEN and CDR2 SYDVKM come from the germline V gene. The CDR3 DNA is TGTGCCAGCAGTTCCCAGCGGGGAACCTACGAGCAGTACTTC. Residues: CASSSQRGTYEQYF. Together with reference TRBV28 and TRBJ2-7, the CDR3 gives the full variable domain: DVKVTQSSRYLVKRTGEKVFLECVQDMDHENMFWYRQDPGLGLRLIYFSYDVKMKEKGDIPEGYSVSREKKERFSLILESASTNQTSMYLCASSSQRGTYEQYFGPGTRLTVT.

There are a few counts of this clonotype. V and J are TRBV5-1 and TRBJ2-2, with D possibly called TRBD1 or TRBD2 (5 bases each). The CDR3 contains 13 residues. Germline V CDR1 and CDR2: SGHRS, YFSETQ. Trimming pared 0 bases from V and 7 bases from J, leaving 7 bases between. The CDR3 is CASSLEGRGELFF. CDR3 DNA sequence: TGCGCCAGCAGCTTGGAGGGACGCGGGGAGCTGTTTTTT.

This clonotype was counted many times. The chain recombines TRBV29-1 with TRBJ2-7; unclear D gene. This CDR3 region has 12 residues. V lost 6 bases to trimming and J lost 2 bases, with 11 bases between them. Per germline, CDR1 SQVTM and CDR2 ANQGSEA. CDR3 nucleotides: TGCAGCGTACAAACGGGCCCCTACGAGCAGTACTTC. It codes for CSVQTGPYEQYF.

As for this clonotype: This clone may be a read error of a much larger clone one base away. The DNA for the CDR3 is TGCAGTGTTTCCGGGACGCAAGAGACCCAGTACTTC. It is translated as CSVSGTQETQYF. The chain is built from TRBV20-1 and TRBJ2-5, with D perhaps TRBD1 or TRBD2 (5 bases each). Trimming shortened V by 7 bases and J by 2 bases, and 11 bases separated the two germline ends. Germline V gene lookup returns CDR1 DFQATT and CDR2 SNEGSKA (reference sequence). This CDR3 comprises 12 residues.

This clonotype was picked up a small number of times. The genes are TRBV4-1 and TRBJ2-2; 7 bases are shared with TRBD2. Looked up from germline, CDR1 is MGHRA and CDR2 is YSYEKL. V lost 0 bases to trimming and J lost 2 bases; unmatched junction nucleotides: 9. The length of the CDR3 is 18 residues. The CDR3 DNA reads as TGCGCCAGCAGCCAAGACCGGGCACTAGCGTTTAACACCGGGGAGCTGTTTTTT. This translates into CASSQDRALAFNTGELFF.